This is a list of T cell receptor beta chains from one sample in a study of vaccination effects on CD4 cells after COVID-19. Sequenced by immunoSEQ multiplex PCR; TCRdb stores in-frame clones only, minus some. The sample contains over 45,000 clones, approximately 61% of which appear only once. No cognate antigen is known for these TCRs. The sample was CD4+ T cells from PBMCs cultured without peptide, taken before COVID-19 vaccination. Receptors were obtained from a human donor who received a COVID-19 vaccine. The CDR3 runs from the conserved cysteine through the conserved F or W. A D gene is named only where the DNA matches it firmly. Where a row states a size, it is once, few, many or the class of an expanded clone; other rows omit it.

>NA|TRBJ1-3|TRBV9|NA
TGTGCCAGCAGCGTAGAGGGTGGGCTCCACTCTGGAAACACCATATATTTT
CASSVEGGLHSGNTIYF
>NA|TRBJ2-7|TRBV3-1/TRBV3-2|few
TGTGCCAGCAGCCACTATGGGTACGAGCAGTACTTC
CASSHYGYEQYF
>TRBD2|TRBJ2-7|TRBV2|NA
TGTGCCAGCAGTGGGATAGCGGGGGTTCTTAGATACGAGCAGTACTTC
CASSGIAGVLRYEQYF
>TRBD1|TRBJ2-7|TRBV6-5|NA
TGTGCCAGCAGGGCCGGGACAGGGAACTACGAGCAGTACTTC
CASRAGTGNYEQYF
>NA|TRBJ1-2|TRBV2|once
TGTGCCAGCACTACAGGATATGGCTACACCTTC
CASTTGYGYTF
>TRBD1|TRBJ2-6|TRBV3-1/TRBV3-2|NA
TGTGCCAGCAGCCCCAGGACAGGGGGTGCTGGGGCCAACGTCCTGACTTTC
CASSPRTGGAGANVLTF
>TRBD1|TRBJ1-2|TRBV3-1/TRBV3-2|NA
TGTGCCAGCAGCCAAGATAGGACAGGAAGGTATGGCTACACCTTC
CASSQDRTGRYGYTF
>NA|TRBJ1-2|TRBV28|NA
TGTGCCAGCAGCCAAAACCCAGGTAATGGCTACACCTTC
CASSQNPGNGYTF
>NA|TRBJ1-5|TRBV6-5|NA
TGTGCCAGCAGTATTACACAGGGTCGGGATCAGCCCCAGCATTTT
CASSITQGRDQPQHF
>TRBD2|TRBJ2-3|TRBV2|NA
TGTGCCACAACTTTACGCAGGACTAGCGGGATATCGGATACGCAGTATTTT
CATTLRRTSGISDTQYF
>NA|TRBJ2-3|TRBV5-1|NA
TGCGCCAGCAGCTTGAATCCGAGCGGGTCTAGCACAGATACGCAGTATTTT
CASSLNPSGSSTDTQYF
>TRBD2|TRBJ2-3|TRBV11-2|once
TGTGCCAGCAGCTCCTCCGGGACTAGACCCTTGTCCCACACAGATACGCAGTATTTT
CASSSSGTRPLSHTDTQYF
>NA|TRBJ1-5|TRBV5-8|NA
TGTGCCAGCATCAATCTGGGGGTTAGCAATCAGCCCCAGCATTTT
CASINLGVSNQPQHF
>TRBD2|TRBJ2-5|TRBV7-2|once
TGTGCCAGTTCCCTAGCGGGGAGGGGGAAGACCCAGTACTTC
CASSLAGRGKTQYF
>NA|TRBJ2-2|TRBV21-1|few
TGTGCCAGCAGCAAAGGAAGCAGGGGAGGCACCGGGGAGCTGTTTTTT
CASSKGSRGGTGELFF
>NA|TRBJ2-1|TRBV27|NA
TGTGCCAGCAGTCCCCGGTCACAGGGACCCAATGAGCAGTTCTTC
CASSPRSQGPNEQFF
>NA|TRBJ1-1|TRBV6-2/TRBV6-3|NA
TGTGCCAGCAGTTACTCGATTAAGAACACTGAAGCTTTCTTT
CASSYSIKNTEAFF
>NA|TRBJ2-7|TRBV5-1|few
TGCGCCAGCAGCCTTCGATGGGGAGAGGGGCACTACGAGCAGTACTTC
CASSLRWGEGHYEQYF
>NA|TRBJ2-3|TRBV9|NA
TGTGCCAGCAGCGTAGGCGGGGATTCGTTTACAGATACGCAGTATTTT
CASSVGGDSFTDTQYF
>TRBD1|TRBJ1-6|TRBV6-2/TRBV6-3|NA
TGTGCCAGCAGTTGGGACAGGGGAAGTTCACCCCTCCACTTT
CASSWDRGSSPLHF
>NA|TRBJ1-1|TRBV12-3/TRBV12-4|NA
TGTGCCAGCAGAAATTCGGGGAACACTGAAGCTTTCTTT
CASRNSGNTEAFF
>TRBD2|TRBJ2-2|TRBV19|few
TGTGCCAGTAGTTCCGGCGGGGGGCTGACCGGGGAGCTGTTTTTT
CASSSGGGLTGELFF
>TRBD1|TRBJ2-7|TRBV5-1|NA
TGCGCCAGCAGCTTTGGGGCCAGGGGGTCCTACGAGCAGTACTTC
CASSFGARGSYEQYF
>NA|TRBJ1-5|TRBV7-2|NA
TGTGCCAGCAGCTTCCAGGGAGTTAGCAATCAGCCCCAGCATTTT
CASSFQGVSNQPQHF
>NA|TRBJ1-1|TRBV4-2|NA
TGTGCCAGCAGCCGGGATGGGGGCGGGAACACTGAAGCTTTCTTT
CASSRDGGGNTEAFF
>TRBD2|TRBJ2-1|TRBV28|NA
TGTGCCAGCAGTTTACTTAGCGGGGTGCAGTTCTTC
CASSLLSGVQFF
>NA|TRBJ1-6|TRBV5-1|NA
TGCGCCAGCAGCTGGCGTACGGACAATTCACCCCTCCACTTT
CASSWRTDNSPLHF
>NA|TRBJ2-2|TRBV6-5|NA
TGTGCCAGCACTTGGGAGGGGGCCGGGGAGCTGTTTTTT
CASTWEGAGELFF
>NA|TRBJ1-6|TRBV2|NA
TGTGCCAGCAGTGAGGGAAGGCACTCACCCCTCCACTTT
CASSEGRHSPLHF
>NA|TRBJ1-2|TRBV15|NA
TGTGCCACCAGCCCCCGGAGGGAACCCCTCTATGGCTACACCTTC
CATSPRREPLYGYTF
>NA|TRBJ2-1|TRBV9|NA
TGTGCCAGCAGCACAGGTACCTACAATGAGCAGTTCTTC
CASSTGTYNEQFF
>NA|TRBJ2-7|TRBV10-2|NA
TGCGCCAGCAGTGGGGGGCGCGGCGAGCAGTACTTC
CASSGGRGEQYF
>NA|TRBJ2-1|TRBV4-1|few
TGCGCCAGCAGCCTTTTAATCAGCTACAATGAGCAGTTCTTC
CASSLLISYNEQFF
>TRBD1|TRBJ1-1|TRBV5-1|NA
TGCGCCAGCAGCTCTTTGACAGGGGTGATAAACACTGAAGCTTTCTTT
CASSSLTGVINTEAFF
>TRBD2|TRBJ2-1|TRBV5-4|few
TGTGCCAGCAGCTCCGAAGGACTAGCGGGGGGGCTCTCCCGAGGGTTCTTC
CASSSEGLAGGLSRGFF
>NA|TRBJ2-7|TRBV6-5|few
TGTGCCAGCAGTCCTAGCACCGGCGAGCAGTACTTC
CASSPSTGEQYF
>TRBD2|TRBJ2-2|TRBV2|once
TGTGCCAGCAGGCTAGCGGGAGCCACCGGGGAGCTGTTTTTT
CASRLAGATGELFF
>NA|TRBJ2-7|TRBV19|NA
TGTGCCAGTAGTCCGCCAGGGCGTCTCAGCTCCTACGAGCAGTACTTC
CASSPPGRLSSYEQYF
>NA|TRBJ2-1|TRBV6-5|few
TGTGCCAGCAGTCCCGGGACATCGCACTTCGATGAGCAGTTCTTC
CASSPGTSHFDEQFF